This T cell receptor beta chain was profiled in a study of PD-1 blockade in classical Hodgkin lymphoma. Time point: newly diagnosed, previously untreated cHL patient sample. The authors purified CD4+ T cells from thawed PBMCs by magnetic negative selection. Repertoires were generated with immunoSEQ multiplex PCR, while TCRdb's copy carries only in-frame clones and drops some. The table shows 20,000 to 30,000 clones, with less than 95% occurring only once. The ends lost 5 bases at V and 13 bases at J; junction bases unmatched: 4. Germline CDR1 reads MNHEY; CDR2 reads SMNVEV (reference sequence). The CDR3 has 12 amino acids.

This chain uses TRBV27 with TRBJ1-6, with 8 bases lining up with TRBD1. The sample taken for sequencing was CD4+ T cells from blood. The receptor was isolated from a human donor with classical Hodgkin lymphoma. CDR3 bases: TGTGCCAGCAGTCAACAGGGGGGTCCCCTCCACTTT. Its protein is CASSQQGGPLHF.